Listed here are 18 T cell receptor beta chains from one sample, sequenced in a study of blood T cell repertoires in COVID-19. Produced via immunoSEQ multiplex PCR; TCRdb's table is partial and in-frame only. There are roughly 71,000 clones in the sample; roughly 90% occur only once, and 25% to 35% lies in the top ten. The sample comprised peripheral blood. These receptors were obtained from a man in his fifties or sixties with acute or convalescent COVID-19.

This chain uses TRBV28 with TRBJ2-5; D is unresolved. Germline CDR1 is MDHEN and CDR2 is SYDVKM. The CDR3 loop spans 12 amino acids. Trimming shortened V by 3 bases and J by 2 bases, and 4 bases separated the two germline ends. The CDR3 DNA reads TGTGCCAGCAGTTTTATACAAGAGACCCAGTACTTC. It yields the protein CASSFIQETQYF.

This CDR3 is CASSQTWTTSYGYTF. The CDR3 coding sequence is TGCGCCAGCAGCCAAACCTGGACAACAAGCTATGGCTACACCTTC. The gene calls are TRBV4-1 and TRBJ1-2; D perhaps matches TRBD1 (5 bases). From germline, CDR1 is MGHRA and CDR2 YSYEKL. V was cut by 2 bases and J by 4 bases, with 14 bases left in between. The CDR3 contains 15 residues.

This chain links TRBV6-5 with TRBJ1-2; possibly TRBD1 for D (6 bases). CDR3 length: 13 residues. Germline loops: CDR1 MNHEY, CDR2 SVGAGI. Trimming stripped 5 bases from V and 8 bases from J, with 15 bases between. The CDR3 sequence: CASSTEGVGGYTF. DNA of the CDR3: TGTGCCAGCAGTACCGAGGGGGTGGGAGGCTACACCTTC.

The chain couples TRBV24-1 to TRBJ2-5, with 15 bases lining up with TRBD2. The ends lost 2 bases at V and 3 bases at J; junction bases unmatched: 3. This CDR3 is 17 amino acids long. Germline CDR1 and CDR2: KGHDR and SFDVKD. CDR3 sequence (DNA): TGTGCCACCAGTGATTGGGGACTAGCGGGGGGCAAAGAGACCCAGTACTTC. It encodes CATSDWGLAGGKETQYF.

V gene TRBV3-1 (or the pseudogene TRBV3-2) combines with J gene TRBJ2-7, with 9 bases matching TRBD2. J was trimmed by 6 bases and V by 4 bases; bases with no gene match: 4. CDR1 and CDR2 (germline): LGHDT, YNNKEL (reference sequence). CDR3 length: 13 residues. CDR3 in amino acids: CASSPGLASEQYF. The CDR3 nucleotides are TGTGCCAGCAGCCCAGGACTAGCGAGCGAGCAGTACTTC.

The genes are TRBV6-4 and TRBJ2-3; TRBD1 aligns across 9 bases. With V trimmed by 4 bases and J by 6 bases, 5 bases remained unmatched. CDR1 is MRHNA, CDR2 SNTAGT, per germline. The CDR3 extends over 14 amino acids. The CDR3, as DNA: TGTGCCAGCAGTGTCACGGGACAGGGCGATACGCAGTATTTT. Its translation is CASSVTGQGDTQYF.

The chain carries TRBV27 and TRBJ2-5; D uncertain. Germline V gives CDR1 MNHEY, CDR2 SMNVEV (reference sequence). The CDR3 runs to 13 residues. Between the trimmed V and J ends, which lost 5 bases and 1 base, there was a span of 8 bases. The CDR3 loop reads CASSGPSQETQYF. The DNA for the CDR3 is TGTGCCAGCAGTGGCCCGTCCCAAGAGACCCAGTACTTC.

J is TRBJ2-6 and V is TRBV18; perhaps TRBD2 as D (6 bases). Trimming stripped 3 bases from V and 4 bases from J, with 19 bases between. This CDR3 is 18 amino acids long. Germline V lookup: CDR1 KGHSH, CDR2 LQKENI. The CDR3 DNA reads TGTGCCAGCTCACCGAGAGGAGGGGCTCTAACGGGGGCCAACGTCCTGACTTTC. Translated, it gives CASSPRGGALTGANVLTF.

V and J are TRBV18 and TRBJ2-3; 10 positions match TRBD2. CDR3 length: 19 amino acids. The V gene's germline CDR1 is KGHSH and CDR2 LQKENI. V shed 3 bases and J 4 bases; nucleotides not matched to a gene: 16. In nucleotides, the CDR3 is TGTGCCAGCTCACCCCCCCGGGGAGCGGGGGGGCGGCATTCAGATACGCAGTATTTT. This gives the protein CASSPPRGAGGRHSDTQYF.

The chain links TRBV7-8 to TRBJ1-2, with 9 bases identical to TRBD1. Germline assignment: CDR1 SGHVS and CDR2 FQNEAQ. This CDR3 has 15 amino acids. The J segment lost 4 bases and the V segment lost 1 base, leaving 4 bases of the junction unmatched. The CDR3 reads CASSLDGQGSYGYTF. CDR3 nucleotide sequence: TGTGCCAGCAGCTTAGATGGACAGGGGAGCTATGGCTACACCTTC. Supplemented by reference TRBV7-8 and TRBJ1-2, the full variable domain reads GAGVSQSPRYKVAKRGQDVALRCDPISGHVSLFWYQQALGQGPEFLTYFQNEAQLDKSGLPSDRFFAERPEGSVSTLKIQRTQQEDSAVYLCASSLDGQGSYGYTFGSGTRLTVV.

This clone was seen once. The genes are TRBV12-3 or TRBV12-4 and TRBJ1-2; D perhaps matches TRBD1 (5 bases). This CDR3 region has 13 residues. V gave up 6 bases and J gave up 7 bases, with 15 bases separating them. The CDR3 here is CASSSGTDSGYTF. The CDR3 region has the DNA TGTGCCAGCAGCTCAGGGACTGACAGTGGCTACACCTTC.

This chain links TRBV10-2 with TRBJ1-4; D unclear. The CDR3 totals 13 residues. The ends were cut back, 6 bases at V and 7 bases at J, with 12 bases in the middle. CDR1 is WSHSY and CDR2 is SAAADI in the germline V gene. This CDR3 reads CASRRGSGEKLFF. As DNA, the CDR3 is TGCGCCAGCAGGAGAGGATCGGGTGAAAAACTGTTTTTT.

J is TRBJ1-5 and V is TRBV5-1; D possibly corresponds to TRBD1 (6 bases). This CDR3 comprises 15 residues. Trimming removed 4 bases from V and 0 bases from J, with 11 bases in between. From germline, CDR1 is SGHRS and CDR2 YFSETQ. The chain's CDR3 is CASSLGTYSNQPQHF. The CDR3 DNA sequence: TGCGCCAGCAGCCTTGGGACATATAGCAATCAGCCCCAGCATTTT. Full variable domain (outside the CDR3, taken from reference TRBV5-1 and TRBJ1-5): KAGVTQTPRYLIKTRGQQVTLSCSPISGHRSVSWYQQTPGQGLQFLFEYFSETQRNKGNFPGRFSGRQFSNSRSEMNVSTLELGDSALYLCASSLGTYSNQPQHFGDGTRLSIL.

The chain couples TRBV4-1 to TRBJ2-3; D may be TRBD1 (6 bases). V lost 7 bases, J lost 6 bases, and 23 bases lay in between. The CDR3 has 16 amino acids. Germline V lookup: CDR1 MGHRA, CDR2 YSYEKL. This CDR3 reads CASNQAPGVSVDTQYF. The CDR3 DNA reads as TGCGCCAGCAACCAGGCTCCAGGGGTTTCAGTGGATACGCAGTATTTT.

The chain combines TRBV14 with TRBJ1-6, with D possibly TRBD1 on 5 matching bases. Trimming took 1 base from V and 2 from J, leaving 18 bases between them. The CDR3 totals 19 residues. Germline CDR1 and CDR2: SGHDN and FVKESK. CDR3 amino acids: CASSQVGTPRGAYNSPLHF. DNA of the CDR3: TGTGCCAGCAGCCAAGTCGGGACTCCACGAGGGGCCTATAATTCACCCCTCCACTTT.

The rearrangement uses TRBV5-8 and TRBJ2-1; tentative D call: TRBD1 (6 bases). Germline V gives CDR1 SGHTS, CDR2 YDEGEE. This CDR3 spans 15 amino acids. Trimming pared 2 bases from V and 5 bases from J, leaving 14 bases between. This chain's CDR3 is CASSFKGGSDNEQFF. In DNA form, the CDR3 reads TGTGCCAGCAGCTTTAAAGGGGGTAGCGACAATGAGCAGTTCTTC.

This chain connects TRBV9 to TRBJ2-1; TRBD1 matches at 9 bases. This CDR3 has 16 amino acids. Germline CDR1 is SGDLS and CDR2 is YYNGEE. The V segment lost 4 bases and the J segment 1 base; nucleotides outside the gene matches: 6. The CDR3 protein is CASSRTGERSYNEQFF. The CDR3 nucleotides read TGTGCCAGCAGCAGGACAGGGGAACGGTCCTACAATGAGCAGTTCTTC.

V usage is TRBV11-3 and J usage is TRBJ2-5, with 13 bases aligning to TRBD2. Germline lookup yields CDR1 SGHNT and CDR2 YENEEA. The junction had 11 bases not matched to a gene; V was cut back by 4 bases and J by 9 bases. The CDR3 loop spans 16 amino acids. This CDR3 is CASSSRTSGGLGAQYF. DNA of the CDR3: TGTGCCAGCAGCTCGCGGACTAGCGGGGGACTCGGGGCCCAGTACTTC.